This TCR beta chain was sequenced during a study of CD8+CD57+ T cells in acquired aplastic anemia. The V and J ends lost 5 bases and 7 bases respectively, with 15 bases between them. CDR1 and CDR2 from the germline V gene are DFQATT and SNEGSKA (reference sequence). The CDR3 is 13 amino acids. Patients chosen for sequencing had CD8+CD57+ cells that had expanded, as shown by flow cytometry. Everyone among the patients had severe acquired aplastic anemia. The table lists this clonotype with many counts. Profiles of TCR beta VDJ and CDR3 were generated from a genomic DNA template. Via MiXCR, TCRdb re-called the reads, giving one row per CDR3 protein. The sample carries 180,000 or so distinct CDR3 sequences, more than 45% recorded once.

Sequenced: sorted CD4+, CD8+, or CD8+CD57+ T cells (not recorded which) from PBMCs. V usage is TRBV20-1 and J usage is TRBJ2-4; perhaps D is TRBD1 or TRBD2 (5 bases each). This clonotype was obtained from a human donor with aplastic anemia. CDR3 nucleotides: TGCAGTGCTGGGGGTATAGGAGAGAACATTCAGTACTTC. It translates to CSAGGIGENIQYF.